The subject of this entry is one TCR beta chain. The data belong to a study of T-cell reconstitution after alpha-beta-depleted transplantation in children. Using unique molecular identifiers, the investigators prepared the TCRbeta library. In TCRdb, the PCR reads were re-called with MiXCR into one record per CDR3 protein. The sample consists of about 410,000 distinct CDR3 sequences, roughly 20% of them appearing once. CDR3 length: 13 amino acids. V was cut by 5 bases and J by 3 bases, with 11 bases left in between. The germline V gene has CDR1 SGHKS and CDR2 YYEKEE (reference sequence). The V gene is TRBV5-5, the J gene TRBJ1-1; tentative D call: TRBD1 (6 bases). Sequencing was performed on PBMCs from the stem cell graft donor, taken from the stem cell graft. The sequence came from a human donor who donated a stem cell graft to a child with acute myeloid leukemia. CDR3 DNA: TGTGCCAGCAGGAGGGACACTTACACTGAAGCTTTCTTT. It encodes CASRRDTYTEAFF.